Presented here are 2 T cell receptor delta chains from one specimen sequenced in a study of gamma-delta chains in newborns, infants, children. TCRdb reprocessed the reads using CATT. The sample carries roughly 4,200 delta-chain clones, approximately 14% recorded once. Source material: blood. These receptors were obtained from a child who was a newborn, infant or young child, either healthy, febrile or measles-vaccinated (not recorded which).

The chain combines TRDV1 with TRDJ1; D is perhaps TRDD2 (5 bases). Looked up from germline, CDR1 is TSWWSYY and CDR2 is QGS. The ends were cut back, 2 bases at V and 0 bases at J, with 46 bases in the middle. There are 27 residues in the CDR3. CDR3 sequence: CALGEFRWFIYTSPGSRHTLYTDKLIF. CDR3 bases: TGTGCTCTTGGGGAATTTCGTTGGTTTATTTACACTTCCCCGGGGTCTAGACACACCTTGTACACCGATAAACTCATCTTT.

This clone qualifies as large (0.1 to 1%). The identical CDR3 is also encoded by other nucleotide sequences in the sample. J is TRDJ1 and V is TRDV1; TRDD3 agrees at 7 bases. Trimming cost V 0 bases and J 5 bases; bases outside gene matches: 15. Germline-derived CDR1 and CDR2 are TSWWSYY and QGS. CDR3 length equals 18 residues. The CDR3 DNA sequence: TGTGCTCTTGGGGAACTATCAGTTCTGGGGGGTCTGTTGGATAAACTCATCTTT. Its protein is CALGELSVLGGLLDKLIF.